The 19 T cell receptor beta chains given below trace back to one sample, sequenced in a study of shared clonotypes between healthy human individuals. The protocol was immunoSEQ multiplex PCR, while the TCRdb copy is restricted to in-frame clones and leaves out a portion. The sample has about 710,000 clones; around three quarters are singletons. What was sequenced was memory CD4+ T cells sorted from blood. Indicated subset: CD45RA-negative fraction. The source is a woman in her 30s in good health.

In this sample, this clone turned up once. The chain carries TRBV28 and TRBJ2-7, with 9 bases lining up with TRBD2. The ends lost 6 bases at V and 4 bases at J; junction bases unmatched: 19. The germline gives CDR1 MDHEN, CDR2 SYDVKM. The CDR3 is 18 residues long. CDR3 loop: CASRSRRLPGLAKYEQYF. Written as DNA, the CDR3 is TGTGCCAGCAGGTCCCGTCGCCTCCCGGGACTAGCTAAATACGAGCAGTACTTC.

Only a few counts were recorded for this clone. Other nucleotide sequences in the sample specify the same CDR3. The chain joins TRBV5-1 to TRBJ1-2; possible D gene TRBD1, 5 bases. CDR3 size: 14 residues. Trimming stripped 0 bases from V and 4 bases from J, with 10 bases between. CDR1 is SGHRS, CDR2 YFSETQ, per germline. CDR3 DNA sequence: TGCGCCAGCAGCTTGGAGGAGGGGACCTATGGCTACACCTTC. Residues: CASSLEEGTYGYTF.

The gene calls are TRBV6-6 and TRBJ2-5, with D unresolved. The germline V gene has CDR1 MNHNY and CDR2 SVGAGI (reference sequence). CDR3 length: 15 residues. The V gene lost 5 bases and the J gene lost 0 bases, with 13 bases spanning the gap. CDR3 amino acids: CASSRLRKYQETQYF. The CDR3 region has the DNA TGTGCCAGCAGTCGACTGCGAAAGTACCAAGAGACCCAGTACTTC.

V usage is TRBV9 and J usage is TRBJ1-3; D is undetermined. Germline V gives CDR1 SGDLS, CDR2 YYNGEE. This CDR3 is 16 amino acids long. Trimming took 0 bases from V and 4 from J, leaving 14 bases between them. The CDR3 sequence is CASSVEELGLGNTIYF. Here the CDR3 DNA reads TGTGCCAGCAGCGTAGAAGAGCTCGGGTTGGGAAACACCATATATTTT.

The chain is built from TRBV6-5 and TRBJ2-2, with D possibly being TRBD1 (6 bases). There are 13 residues in the CDR3. V was cut by 6 bases and J by 2 bases, with 7 bases left in between. The germline V gene encodes CDR1 MNHEY and CDR2 SVGAGI. This chain's CDR3 is CASRDSNTGELFF. CDR3 DNA sequence: TGTGCCAGCAGGGACAGTAACACCGGGGAGCTGTTTTTT.

This sequence joins TRBV29-1 and TRBJ2-3; 15 positions agree with TRBD2. The CDR3 extends over 15 amino acids. Germline V gene lookup returns CDR1 SQVTM and CDR2 ANQGSEA. The V and J ends lost 8 bases and 3 bases, in that order; junction bases with no gene match: 6. As DNA, the CDR3 is TGCAGCACCCGGACTAGCGGGAGGGGGACAGATACGCAGTATTTT. Translation: CSTRTSGRGTDTQYF.

This clone was seen just once. The chain uses TRBV27 and TRBJ1-4, with 10 bases matching TRBD1. Germline V gives CDR1 MNHEY, CDR2 SMNVEV (reference sequence). With V trimmed by 6 bases and J by 7 bases, 8 bases remained unmatched. The CDR3 is 15 residues long. CDR3 nucleotide sequence: TGTGCCAGCAGCCCAGACAGGGGGCATAGTGAAAAACTGTTTTTT. Residues: CASSPDRGHSEKLFF. Based on the CDR3 plus reference TRBV27 and TRBJ1-4, the full variable domain is EAQVTQNPRYLITVTGKKLTVTCSQNMNHEYMSWYRQDPGLGLRQIYYSMNVEVTDKGDVPEGYKVSRKEKRNFPLILESPSPNQTSLYFCASSPDRGHSEKLFFGSGTQLSVL.

The chain is built from TRBV10-3 and TRBJ2-7; 8 positions match TRBD1. The trim removed 7 bases at V and 6 bases at J, leaving 11 bases unmatched. The CDR3 covers 14 residues. Germline V gene data show CDR1 as ENHRY and CDR2 as SYGVKD. Here the CDR3 DNA reads TGTGCCATCAACTCCGACAGGGGATTTTCCGAGCAGTACTTC. Its translation: CAINSDRGFSEQYF.

A single count supports this clone. One end of the junction varies from germline; a read error may be responsible. The rearrangement links TRBV7-9 to TRBJ1-6; D not certain. Per the germline V gene, CDR1 is SEHNR and CDR2 is FQNEAQ (reference sequence). The CDR3 is made up of 12 amino acids. This chain's CDR3 is CATSLSNSPLHF. DNA of the CDR3: TGTGCCACCAGCCTTTCAAATTCACCCCTCCACTTT.

This clone has more than one count but fewer than ten. The CDR3 here is CASSLVAGVRTGELFF. The CDR3, as DNA: TGTGCCAGCAGCTTAGTGGCGGGAGTGAGGACCGGGGAGCTGTTTTTT. The genes are TRBV11-3 and TRBJ2-2; 7 bases are shared with TRBD2. V shed 1 base, J shed 5 bases, and the junction held 7 bases outside the gene matches. Germline loops: CDR1 SGHNT, CDR2 YENEEA. The CDR3 contains 16 residues.

The CDR3 DNA is TGCGCCAGCAGCCTCCAAGGGGTCCCCGGGAACATTCAGTACTTC. Amino acid sequence: CASSLQGVPGNIQYF. The V call is TRBV5-1, the J call TRBJ2-4, with D possibly TRBD1 on 5 matching bases. The CDR3 totals 15 residues. Looked up from germline, CDR1 is SGHRS and CDR2 is YFSETQ. Trimming took off 4 bases at V and 7 bases at J, with 18 bases between the two ends.

The chain couples TRBV7-9 to TRBJ1-2, with D possibly TRBD1 on 5 matching bases. CDR1 is SEHNR and CDR2 is FQNEAQ in the germline V gene (reference sequence). V was clipped by 4 bases and J by 4 bases, with 10 bases between them. The CDR3 spans 13 residues. CDR3 sequence (DNA): TGTGCCAGCAGCTACGGGGCTTCCTATGGCTACACCTTC. Translating gives CASSYGASYGYTF.

This chain connects TRBV6-5 to TRBJ2-1; D is ambiguous. Germline-derived CDR1 and CDR2 are MNHEY and SVGAGI. This CDR3 has 14 amino acids. Trimming stripped 6 bases from V and 2 bases from J, with 11 bases between. The CDR3 region is CASSPLGPYNEQFF. The CDR3 bases are TGTGCCAGCAGCCCCCTCGGGCCCTACAATGAGCAGTTCTTC.

In DNA, the CDR3 is TGTGCCAGCAGCCCACTACGGGGGGATCCCACAGATACGCAGTATTTT. This codes for CASSPLRGDPTDTQYF. This sequence joins TRBV4-2 and TRBJ2-3; 7 bases line up with TRBD2. Germline values: CDR1 LGHNA, CDR2 YNFKEQ. This CDR3 has 16 residues. V shed 4 bases and J 2 bases; nucleotides not matched to a gene: 9.

The chain combines TRBV11-2 with TRBJ2-2; 11 bases fit TRBD2. After removal of 1 base from V and 6 bases from J, the junction contained 1 base not matched to a gene. This CDR3 has 15 amino acids. In germline, CDR1 is SGHAT, CDR2 FQNNGV. CDR3 in DNA: TGTGCCAGCAGCTTAGGACTAGCGGGACCCGGGGAGCTGTTTTTT. The encoded protein is CASSLGLAGPGELFF.

V is TRBV6-6 and J is TRBJ1-4; 8 bases align to TRBD1. The CDR3 spans 15 residues. CDR1 and CDR2 from the germline V gene are MNHNY and SVGAGI (reference sequence). V dropped 5 bases and J dropped 8; count of bases not matched to a gene: 10. In DNA form, the CDR3 reads TGTGCCAGCAGTCTGACTCGGACAGGGCTCGAAAAACTGTTTTTT. Residues: CASSLTRTGLEKLFF.

The V and J genes are TRBV7-2 and TRBJ2-5; TRBD2 matches at 7 bases. The V segment lost 0 bases and the J segment 5 bases; nucleotides outside the gene matches: 9. Germline assignment: CDR1 SGHTA and CDR2 FQGNSA. This CDR3 has 16 residues. The CDR3 protein is CASSLAVSGARETQYF. CDR3 nucleotide sequence: TGTGCCAGCAGCTTAGCGGTCAGCGGGGCGCGGGAGACCCAGTACTTC. Supplemented by reference TRBV7-2 and TRBJ2-5, the full variable domain reads GAGVSQSPSNKVTEKGKDVELRCDPISGHTALYWYRQSLGQGLEFLIYFQGNSAPDKSGLPSDRFSAERTGGSVSTLTIQRTQQEDSAVYLCASSLAVSGARETQYFGPGTRLLVL.

The V gene is TRBV7-9, the J gene TRBJ2-7; 15 positions match TRBD2. The CDR3 spans 18 residues. With 4 bases clipped from V and 0 bases from J, the junction kept 7 bases outside the gene matches. The germline V gene encodes CDR1 SEHNR and CDR2 FQNEAQ (reference sequence). CDR3 in amino acids: CASSSLGLAGGRSYEQYF. The CDR3 DNA reads as TGTGCCAGCAGCTCCCTGGGACTAGCGGGAGGACGCTCCTACGAGCAGTACTTC.

V usage is TRBV7-8 and J usage is TRBJ2-7, with D possibly matching TRBD1 (6 bases). Germline V gene lookup returns CDR1 SGHVS and CDR2 FQNEAQ. Between the trimmed V and J ends, which lost 6 bases and 3 bases, there was a span of 18 bases. CDR3 size: 15 residues. The CDR3: CASSSNRDTVYEQYF. The CDR3 DNA follows: TGTGCCAGCAGTTCGAACCGGGACACAGTCTACGAGCAGTACTTC.